The clone carrying this T cell receptor beta chain was observed a handful of times. Its antigen remains unidentified. Germline loops: CDR1 SGHTA, CDR2 FQGTGA. CDR3 length: 14 amino acids. V dropped 6 bases and J dropped 6; count of bases not matched to a gene: 5. This entry comes from a study of T cells after yellow fever vaccination. General observations from the study: A faster peak, day 5 versus 15, was reached by the weaker secondary response.

TCR cDNA was made by 5'RACE template switching, adding a universal primer site and UMIs. Each CDR3 protein is one row after TCRdb ran MiXCR on the 5' RACE reads. The sample carries approximately 600,000 distinct CDR3 sequences, more than 9% recorded once. The chain is built from TRBV7-3 and TRBJ2-1; 10 bases agree with TRBD2. This sample comprised PBMCs, obtained on the day of the yellow fever booster vaccination. The clonotype originates from a man aged 30 to 39 who received the YFV17D yellow fever vaccine. CDR3 DNA: TGTGCCAGCAGACCTAGCGGGAGTACCAATGAGCAGTTCTTC. This encodes CASRPSGSTNEQFF. Drawing the rest from reference TRBV7-3 and TRBJ2-1, the complete variable domain is GAGVSQTPSNKVTEKGKYVELRCDPISGHTALYWYRQSLGQGPEFLIYFQGTGAADDSGLPNDRFFAVRPEGSVSTLKIQRTERGDSAVYLCASRPSGSTNEQFFGPGTRLTVL.